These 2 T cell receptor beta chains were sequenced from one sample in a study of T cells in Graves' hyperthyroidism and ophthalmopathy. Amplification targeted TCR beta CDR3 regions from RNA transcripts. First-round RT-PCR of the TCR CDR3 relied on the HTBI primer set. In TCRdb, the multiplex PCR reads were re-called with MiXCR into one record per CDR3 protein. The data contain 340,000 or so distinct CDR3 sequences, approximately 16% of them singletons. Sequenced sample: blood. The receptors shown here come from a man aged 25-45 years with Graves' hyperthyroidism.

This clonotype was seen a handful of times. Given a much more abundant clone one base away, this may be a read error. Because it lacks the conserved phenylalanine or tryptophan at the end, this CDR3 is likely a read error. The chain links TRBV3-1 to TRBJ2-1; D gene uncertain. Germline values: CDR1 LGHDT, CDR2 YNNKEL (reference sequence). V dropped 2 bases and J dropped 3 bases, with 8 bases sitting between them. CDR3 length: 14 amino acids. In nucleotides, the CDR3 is TGTGCCAGCAGCCAAACTTACGGCTACAATGAGCAGTTCCTC. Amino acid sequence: CASSQTYGYNEQFL.

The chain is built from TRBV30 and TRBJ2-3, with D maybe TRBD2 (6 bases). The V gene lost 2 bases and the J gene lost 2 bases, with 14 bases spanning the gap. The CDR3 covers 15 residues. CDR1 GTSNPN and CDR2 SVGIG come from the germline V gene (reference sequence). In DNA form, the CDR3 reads TGTGCCTGGAGTTATAGCGGAGCCTACACAGATACGCAGTATTTT. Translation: CAWSYSGAYTDTQYF.